One sample yielded the 25 T cell receptor beta chains listed below, sequenced in a study of blood T cell repertoires in COVID-19. This table comes from immunoSEQ multiplex PCR, and its TCRdb copy is limited to in-frame clones, with some not included. The sample shows approximately 64,000 clones, over 75% of them seen only once. The specimen was peripheral blood. The receptors here all came from an older woman with COVID-19, enrolled during active disease.

The rearrangement uses TRBV19 and TRBJ2-1; weak D call: TRBD2 (6 bases). Germline loops: CDR1 LNHDA, CDR2 SQIVND (reference sequence). The V end was cut by 6 bases, the J end by 7 bases, with 13 bases between. CDR3 size: 13 residues. In nucleotides, the CDR3 is TGTGCCAGTAGGATGGGCGGGGCGAATGAGCAGTTCTTC. Translating gives CASRMGGANEQFF.

The CDR3 region is CASSPGTGGPGGYTF. The CDR3 DNA is TGTGCCAGCAGCCCCGGGACAGGCGGGCCTGGAGGCTACACCTTC. The gene calls are TRBV11-2 and TRBJ1-2, with 8 bases lining up with TRBD1. CDR3 length: 15 residues. Germline CDR1 is SGHAT and CDR2 is FQNNGV. With V trimmed by 5 bases and J by 8 bases, 13 bases remained unmatched.

This chain links TRBV30 with TRBJ2-7, with D tentatively TRBD2 (7 bases). Trimming pared 3 bases from V and 5 bases from J, leaving 23 bases between. The CDR3 consists of 16 residues. The germline V gene encodes CDR1 GTSNPN and CDR2 SVGIG (reference sequence). CDR3 amino acids: CAWSPDPRGPRDEQYF. The CDR3, as DNA: TGTGCCTGGAGCCCTGACCCGCGGGGGCCGCGGGACGAGCAGTACTTC.

The gene calls are TRBV11-2 and TRBJ2-3; TRBD1 aligns across 7 bases. The germline V gene has CDR1 SGHAT and CDR2 FQNNGV. The ends lost 5 bases at V and 6 bases at J; junction bases unmatched: 8. The CDR3 spans 14 residues. The CDR3 region is CASSDRVSGDTQYF. The CDR3 nucleotides are TGTGCCAGCAGCGACAGGGTTAGTGGTGATACGCAGTATTTT. Full variable domain (remainder filled in from reference TRBV11-2 and TRBJ2-3): EAGVAQSPRYKIIEKRQSVAFWCNPISGHATLYWYQQILGQGPKLLIQFQNNGVVDDSQLPKDRFSAERLKGVDSTLKIQPAKLEDSAVYLCASSDRVSGDTQYFGPGTRLTVL.

DNA of the CDR3: TGTGCCAGCAGCTCCCATAGTTACAATGAGCAGTTCTTC. Residues: CASSSHSYNEQFF. The chain employs TRBV11-2 and TRBJ2-1, with D unclear. V shed 4 bases and J shed 4 bases, with 8 bases lying between them. Germline loops: CDR1 SGHAT, CDR2 FQNNGV. The CDR3 runs to 13 residues.

The chain carries TRBV6-1 and TRBJ2-2; tentative D call: TRBD1 (6 bases). The CDR3 runs to 15 residues. The V and J ends lost 5 bases and 5 bases respectively, with 15 bases between them. From germline, CDR1 is MNHNS and CDR2 SASEGT. The CDR3 region is CASSLQGPGTGELFF. In nucleotides, the CDR3 is TGTGCCAGCAGTTTGCAGGGGCCGGGGACCGGGGAGCTGTTTTTT.

This clone was seen many times. CDR3 amino acids: CASSPFLANEQYF. The DNA of the CDR3 is TGTGCCAGCAGTCCGTTCCTAGCTAACGAGCAGTACTTC. V gene TRBV2 combines with J gene TRBJ2-7; weak D call: TRBD2 (5 bases). Trimming shortened V by 5 bases and J by 5 bases, and 13 bases separated the two germline ends. This CDR3 spans 13 amino acids. Germline CDR1 is SNHLY and CDR2 is FYNNEI.

The CDR3: CASSRHSGYGYTF. As DNA, the CDR3 is TGCGCCAGCAGCCGCCACTCGGGCTATGGCTACACCTTC. The chain combines TRBV4-3 with TRBJ1-2; no firm D call. CDR1 is LGHNA, CDR2 YSLEER, per germline. The CDR3 contains 13 residues. The germline V and J ends were trimmed by 4 bases and 4 bases, with 10 bases remaining between them.

The genes are TRBV6-5 and TRBJ1-1, with D uncertain. This CDR3 comprises 12 residues. Trimming left V 6 bases short and J 1 base short, with 6 bases between. Germline loops: CDR1 MNHEY, CDR2 SVGAGI. In DNA, the CDR3 is TGTGCCAGCAGACTCAAGAACACTGAAGCTTTCTTT. The encoded protein is CASRLKNTEAFF.

The chain uses TRBV27 and TRBJ2-5, with D unresolved. The CDR3 consists of 13 residues. The V gene lost 2 bases and the J gene lost 7 bases, with 11 bases spanning the gap. Germline CDR1 reads MNHEY; CDR2 reads SMNVEV (reference sequence). CDR3 nucleotides: TGTGCCAGCAGTTTAGGCCGTCGTGGGACCCAGTACTTC. Translation: CASSLGRRGTQYF.

The chain has TRBV3-1 (or the pseudogene TRBV3-2) and TRBJ2-2, with D tentatively TRBD1 (5 bases). This CDR3 comprises 16 residues. Germline CDR1 is LGHDT and CDR2 is YNNKEL (reference sequence). V gave up 0 bases and J gave up 2 bases, with 10 bases separating them. CDR3: CASSQEGRVNTGELFF. Written as DNA, the CDR3 is TGTGCCAGCAGCCAAGAGGGCAGGGTCAACACCGGGGAGCTGTTTTTT.

The gene calls are TRBV4-3 and TRBJ2-1, with 10 bases that match TRBD2. CDR1 LGHNA and CDR2 YSLEER come from the germline V gene. V was clipped by 0 bases and J by 0 bases; unmatched bases: 5. The CDR3 has 18 amino acids. The CDR3 reads CASSQELAGTYSYNEQFF. CDR3 DNA sequence: TGCGCCAGCAGCCAAGAACTAGCGGGGACCTACTCCTACAATGAGCAGTTCTTC.

The chain combines TRBV14 with TRBJ1-2; D might be TRBD1 (6 bases). The CDR3 totals 16 residues. Trimming removed 5 bases from V and 3 bases from J, with 19 bases in between. Germline loops: CDR1 SGHDN, CDR2 FVKESK. The CDR3 sequence is CASSSKEGDGDYGYTF. The CDR3 nucleotides are TGTGCCAGCAGCTCGAAAGAGGGGGACGGGGACTATGGCTACACCTTC.

V and J are TRBV6-2 or TRBV6-3 and TRBJ2-2; perhaps TRBD1 as D (6 bases). The CDR3 sequence is 14 residues long. CDR1 is MNHEY and CDR2 is SVGEGT in the germline V gene. The V end was cut by 6 bases, the J end by 7 bases, with 15 bases between. CDR3: CASSRTVVGGELFF. CDR3 nucleotide sequence: TGTGCCAGCAGCCGGACAGTGGTTGGCGGGGAGCTGTTTTTT.

The chain carries TRBV27 and TRBJ1-1; D unclear. The V and J ends lost 7 bases and 3 bases respectively, with 9 bases between them. The germline V gene encodes CDR1 MNHEY and CDR2 SMNVEV (reference sequence). The CDR3 contains 12 residues. CDR3 DNA sequence: TGTGCCAGCACGGAGGGTTACACTGAAGCTTTCTTT. As protein: CASTEGYTEAFF.

The V gene is TRBV7-7, the J gene TRBJ2-1, with 9 bases that match TRBD1. The germline gives CDR1 SSHAT, CDR2 FNYEAQ (reference sequence). With V trimmed by 5 bases and J by 8 bases, 4 bases remained unmatched. The CDR3 length is 13 residues. This CDR3 is CASSLDRGYEQFF. The CDR3, as DNA: TGTGCCAGCAGCCTGGACAGGGGATATGAGCAGTTCTTC.

This chain joins TRBV6-5 and TRBJ1-2; TRBD1 matches 12 bases. The CDR3 spans 16 residues. Trimming cost V 0 bases and J 4 bases; bases outside gene matches: 3. Germline V gives CDR1 MNHEY, CDR2 SVGAGI. CDR3 loop: CASSYSGQGALYGYTF. For the CDR3, the DNA is TGTGCCAGCAGTTACTCGGGACAGGGGGCCCTCTATGGCTACACCTTC.

V usage is TRBV24-1 and J usage is TRBJ2-2, with TRBD2 matching over 7 bases. CDR1 is KGHDR, CDR2 SFDVKD, per germline. The CDR3 contains 16 residues. V gave up 4 bases and J gave up 4 bases; unmatched junction bases: 8. The CDR3 loop reads CATSDPGGSGTGELFF. The CDR3 DNA is TGTGCCACCAGTGACCCGGGGGGATCTGGCACCGGGGAGCTGTTTTTT.

The CDR3: CATSRRGWMDGYTF. CDR3 DNA: TGTGCCACCAGCAGGCGAGGGTGGATGGATGGCTACACCTTC. The chain has TRBV15 and TRBJ1-2; D gene ambiguous. The CDR3 is 14 residues long. Trimming removed 3 bases from V and 6 bases from J, with 14 bases in between. The germline V gene encodes CDR1 LNHNV and CDR2 YYDKDF (reference sequence).

The chain links TRBV6-2 or TRBV6-3 to TRBJ2-2, with TRBD2 identical over 7 bases. Germline CDR1 and CDR2: MNHEY and SVGEGT. With 6 bases clipped from V and 7 bases from J, the junction kept 5 bases outside the gene matches. The CDR3 extends over 13 amino acids. This chain's CDR3 is CASSSTSLGELFF. DNA of the CDR3: TGTGCCAGCAGCTCGACTAGCCTCGGGGAGCTGTTTTTT.

CDR3 loop: CASSPRAGGDSDTQYF. Here the CDR3 DNA reads TGCGCCAGCAGCCCGCGAGCGGGGGGTGACTCAGATACGCAGTATTTT. The V call is TRBV4-3, the J call TRBJ2-3; the match to TRBD2 covers 9 bases. This CDR3 spans 16 amino acids. Germline trimming cut 4 bases from V and 4 bases from J; bases unmatched to any gene: 9. CDR1 and CDR2 (germline): LGHNA, YSLEER.

This chain links TRBV15 with TRBJ1-5; TRBD1 might be the D (6 bases). The CDR3 totals 13 residues. Trimming took 4 bases from V and 7 from J, leaving 11 bases between them. From germline, CDR1 is LNHNV and CDR2 YYDKDF (reference sequence). Here the CDR3 reads CATSNRAGQPQHF. CDR3 coding DNA: TGTGCCACCAGCAACAGGGCTGGACAGCCCCAGCATTTT.

The chain has TRBV19 and TRBJ2-1; 10 bases align to TRBD2. V trimming: 7 bases; J trimming: 1 base; junction bases outside the gene matches: 4. CDR1 LNHDA and CDR2 SQIVND come from the germline V gene (reference sequence). The CDR3 is 15 residues long. As DNA, the CDR3 is TGTGCCAGTACGAGCGGGGGGGCGTCCTACAATGAGCAGTTCTTC. Amino acid sequence: CASTSGGASYNEQFF.

This clone was seen only once. The chain recombines TRBV9 with TRBJ1-3; perhaps TRBD1 as D (5 bases). V shed 3 bases and J shed 8 bases, with 6 bases lying between them. The CDR3 contains 11 residues. Germline-derived CDR1 and CDR2 are SGDLS and YYNGEE. CDR3 nucleotides: TGTGCCAGCAGCGGGGGCCACACCATATATTTT. Translating gives CASSGGHTIYF.

The V call is TRBV12-3 or TRBV12-4, the J call TRBJ2-7, with D tentatively TRBD2 (6 bases). The CDR3 contains 13 residues. The germline V and J ends were trimmed by 8 bases and 0 bases, with 11 bases remaining between them. The CDR3 is CASCLGGSYEQYF. In nucleotides, the CDR3 is TGTGCCAGCTGCCTCGGGGGCTCCTACGAGCAGTACTTC.